This TCR beta chain was sequenced during a study of cytomegalovirus exposure and HLA in healthy donors. Repertoires were generated with immunoSEQ multiplex PCR, while TCRdb's copy carries only in-frame clones and drops some. This sample has about 220,000 clones, with about 83% found just once. Germline V gives CDR1 MGHRA, CDR2 YSYEKL. This CDR3 comprises 16 residues. V gave up 1 base and J gave up 2 bases, with 11 bases separating them. The sequenced sample was PBMCs. The receptor's source is a man between 18 and 29 years old in good health and CMV-seronegative. The chain is built from TRBV4-1 and TRBJ1-4, with a possible D match to TRBD1 (5 bases). The CDR3 sequence: CASSQVAGWTNEKLFF. Here the CDR3 DNA reads TGCGCCAGCAGCCAAGTGGCAGGGTGGACTAATGAAAAACTGTTTTTT.